These 18 T cell receptor beta chains originate from one sample sequenced in a study of blood T cell repertoires in COVID-19. Sequencing was performed with immunoSEQ multiplex PCR; in TCRdb, only in-frame clones are kept and a portion is missing. The table lists over 85,000 clones, roughly 80% of them singletons. Specimen: peripheral blood. Receptors originate from a woman aged 55-69 years with acute or convalescent COVID-19.

This clone came up once. The J gene is TRBJ2-3, the V gene TRBV4-1; D gene uncertain. The CDR3 length is 16 residues. Trimming took off 0 bases at V and 1 base at J, with 11 bases between the two ends. Germline V gene data show CDR1 as MGHRA and CDR2 as YSYEKL. The CDR3 region has the DNA TGCGCCAGCAGCCAAGACTTGGGCTATGGCACAGATACGCAGTATTTT. Protein product: CASSQDLGYGTDTQYF.

This chain uses TRBV24-1 with TRBJ1-4, with 8 positions matching TRBD1. The CDR3 loop spans 14 amino acids. V was pared by 6 bases and J by 8 bases, with 7 bases of the junction left unmatched. CDR1 is KGHDR and CDR2 is SFDVKD in the germline V gene. The CDR3 DNA sequence: TGTGCCACCAGTACGACAGGGGAAGGCGAAAAACTGTTTTTT. This gives the protein CATSTTGEGEKLFF.

The chain joins TRBV7-9 to TRBJ1-1, with a weak D call TRBD1 (6 bases). The V and J ends lost 4 bases and 9 bases respectively, with 24 bases between them. The CDR3 runs 16 residues. CDR1 is SEHNR, CDR2 FQNEAQ, per germline (reference sequence). CDR3 sequence: CASSSPPTGNKEKAFF. The CDR3 coding sequence is TGTGCCAGCAGCTCCCCCCCCACAGGGAATAAAGAGAAAGCTTTCTTT. Combining the CDR3 with reference TRBV7-9 and TRBJ1-1 gives the whole variable domain DTGVSQNPRHKITKRGQNVTFRCDPISEHNRLYWYRQTLGQGPEFLTYFQNEAQLEKSRLLSDRFSAERPKGSFSTLEIQRTEQGDSAMYLCASSSPPTGNKEKAFFGQGTRLTVV.

As to this clone: A junction end diverges from the germline sequence, so it may reflect a read error. This chain uses TRBV7-7 with TRBJ1-1, with D possibly TRBD1 on 5 matching bases. Germline loops: CDR1 SSHAT, CDR2 FNYEAQ (reference sequence). The length of the CDR3 is 13 residues. In DNA form, the CDR3 reads TGTGCTAGCAGCTCCCGCCGGGGGGGTGAAGCTTTCTTT. Amino acids: CASSSRRGGEAFF.

This clone was recorded once. The CDR3 DNA reads TGTGCCAGCAGTAAACTAGCGGGGGGCCCCTACGAGCAGTACTTC. The encoded protein is CASSKLAGGPYEQYF. The chain recombines TRBV28 with TRBJ2-7; 12 nucleotides line up with TRBD2. After removal of 5 bases from V and 2 bases from J, the junction contained 4 bases not matched to a gene. The length of the CDR3 is 15 residues. From germline, CDR1 is MDHEN and CDR2 SYDVKM.

The chain employs TRBV7-7 and TRBJ2-1, with TRBD2 matching over 10 bases. The CDR3 length is 13 residues. Looked up from germline, CDR1 is SSHAT and CDR2 is FNYEAQ (reference sequence). V shed 6 bases and J 10 bases; nucleotides not matched to a gene: 6. Here the CDR3 DNA reads TGTGCCAGCAGTTCAATTAGCGGGGGGGAGCAGTTCTTC. Its protein product is CASSSISGGEQFF. The full variable domain, completed using reference TRBV7-7 and TRBJ2-1, is GAGVSQSPRYKVTKRGQDVTLRCDPISSHATLYWYQQALGQGPEFLTYFNYEAQPDKSGLPSDRFSAERPEGSISTLTIQRTEQRDSAMYRCASSSISGGEQFFGPGTRLTVL.

This clone was counted only a few times. The genes are TRBV4-2 and TRBJ1-1; tentative D call: TRBD1 (6 bases). CDR1 and CDR2 (germline): LGHNA, YNFKEQ. This CDR3 comprises 15 residues. The V end was cut by 0 bases, the J end by 4 bases, with 12 bases between. CDR3 coding DNA: TGTGCCAGCAGCCAAGATAACACAGGGCTCACTGAAGCTTTCTTT. Its protein product is CASSQDNTGLTEAFF.

The V gene is TRBV6-5, the J gene TRBJ2-7, with D possibly TRBD1 on 5 matching bases. CDR3 size: 15 residues. Germline CDR1 reads MNHEY; CDR2 reads SVGAGI. V gave up 6 bases and J gave up 0 bases, with 15 bases separating them. CDR3 in DNA: TGTGCCAGCAGCGAGACAGAGGTAGCCTCCTACGAGCAGTACTTC. Translation gives CASSETEVASYEQYF.

The chain employs TRBV4-2 and TRBJ1-2; D perhaps matches TRBD1 (5 bases). V was cut by 1 base and J by 0 bases, with 15 bases left in between. The germline V gene has CDR1 LGHNA and CDR2 YNFKEQ. The CDR3 loop spans 17 amino acids. In nucleotides, the CDR3 is TGTGCCAGCAGCCAAGGGACACTCCGTACTACTAACTATGGCTACACCTTC. Residues: CASSQGTLRTTNYGYTF.

This sequence joins TRBV20-1 and TRBJ2-5; maybe TRBD2 (6 bases). The length of the CDR3 is 14 residues. V was cut by 3 bases and J by 5 bases, with 16 bases left in between. CDR1 is DFQATT and CDR2 is SNEGSKA in the germline V gene (reference sequence). CDR3 protein: CSASPRGRRETQYF. The DNA for the CDR3 is TGCAGTGCTAGTCCGCGGGGCCGAAGGGAGACCCAGTACTTC.

The rearrangement joins TRBV5-1 to TRBJ1-1, with TRBD1 as a possible D gene (5 bases). CDR1 SGHRS and CDR2 YFSETQ come from the germline V gene. V lost 4 bases and J 5 bases, leaving 18 bases between the germline ends. CDR3 length: 15 amino acids. The CDR3 region is CASSTSLGRGTEAFF. CDR3 nucleotides: TGCGCCAGCAGCACCTCTCTCGGGAGGGGAACTGAAGCTTTCTTT. The whole variable domain, filled in from reference TRBV5-1 and TRBJ1-1, reads KAGVTQTPRYLIKTRGQQVTLSCSPISGHRSVSWYQQTPGQGLQFLFEYFSETQRNKGNFPGRFSGRQFSNSRSEMNVSTLELGDSALYLCASSTSLGRGTEAFFGQGTRLTVV.

This chain joins TRBV6-5 and TRBJ2-1; 7 bases line up with TRBD2. V lost 5 bases and J lost 3; bases outside the gene matches: 7. CDR1 MNHEY and CDR2 SVGAGI come from the germline V gene. This CDR3 spans 15 amino acids. The DNA for the CDR3 is TGTGCCAGCAGTACGACTAGCCCCGTCTACAATGAGCAGTTCTTC. Residues: CASSTTSPVYNEQFF.

The V call is TRBV3-1 (or the pseudogene TRBV3-2), the J call TRBJ2-1; D is perhaps TRBD2 (6 bases). Trimming stripped 3 bases from V and 2 bases from J, with 14 bases between. The CDR3 is 16 residues long. The V gene's germline CDR1 is LGHDT and CDR2 YNNKEL (reference sequence). In DNA form, the CDR3 reads TGTGCCAGCAGCCAGGGCCGCGGGGTTACCTACAATGAGCAGTTCTTC. Amino acid sequence: CASSQGRGVTYNEQFF.

The chain has TRBV6-2 or TRBV6-3 and TRBJ2-7; 10 positions agree with TRBD2. CDR1 and CDR2 (germline): MNHEY, SVGEGT. Trimming at V came to 0 bases and at J to 7 bases, leaving 9 bases not matched to a gene. CDR3 length: 16 residues. CDR3 bases: TGTGCCAGCAGTTACTCGAGGCTAGCGGGGGTTAAAGAGCAGTACTTC. Encoded protein: CASSYSRLAGVKEQYF.

This clone was counted between two and nine times. This chain joins TRBV4-2 and TRBJ2-7; 7 nucleotides align to TRBD1. Germline values: CDR1 LGHNA, CDR2 YNFKEQ. The CDR3 has 16 residues. V shed 0 bases, J shed 3 bases, and the junction held 8 bases outside the gene matches. As DNA, the CDR3 is TGTGCCAGCAGCCAAGATCAGGGACAGAAACTCTACGAGCAGTACTTC. Its translation is CASSQDQGQKLYEQYF.

This rearrangement joins TRBV7-9 to TRBJ2-6; 8 bases are a match to TRBD1. V shed 1 base and J 3 bases; nucleotides not matched to a gene: 8. Per the germline V gene, CDR1 is SEHNR and CDR2 is FQNEAQ (reference sequence). The CDR3 sequence is 18 residues long. The CDR3 is CASSLGRQGRRGANVLTF. The CDR3 region has the DNA TGTGCCAGCAGCTTAGGACGACAGGGGAGGCGTGGGGCCAACGTCCTGACTTTC.

The genes are TRBV4-1 and TRBJ2-1, with no clear D. The V end lost 3 bases, the J end lost 0 bases, and 9 bases lay between the germline ends. Germline CDR1 is MGHRA and CDR2 is YSYEKL. CDR3 length equals 15 residues. This chain's CDR3 is CASSQASFSYNEQFF. The CDR3 coding sequence is TGCGCCAGCAGCCAGGCCAGTTTCTCCTACAATGAGCAGTTCTTC.

V usage is TRBV5-1 and J usage is TRBJ1-1; a possible D gene is TRBD1 (6 bases). This CDR3 has 15 residues. The germline V and J ends were trimmed by 4 bases and 3 bases, with 16 bases remaining between them. Germline loops: CDR1 SGHRS, CDR2 YFSETQ. The CDR3 reads CASSATRGKDTEAFF. CDR3 nucleotides: TGCGCCAGCAGCGCGACGAGGGGGAAGGACACTGAAGCTTTCTTT.